Listed here is a single T cell receptor (beta chain). This record belongs to a study of blood T cells in healthy people across ages. Primed by a sample-barcoded 5' primer and a J-beta primer mix, a second PCR proceeded for about 6 to 11 cycles. TCRdb ran MiXCR on the 5' RACE reads and lists one entry per CDR3 protein. The sample has some 1,800,000 distinct CDR3 sequences, around 42% seen once. Sequences were obtained from blood. The origin of this receptor is a human donor in good health.

The CDR3 reads CATSRGGTRTDTQYF. The CDR3 region has the DNA TGTGCCACCAGCAGGGGCGGGACTAGAACAGATACGCAGTATTTT. The chain is built from TRBV15 and TRBJ2-3, with TRBD2 matching over 8 bases. Trimming removed 3 bases from V and 3 bases from J; junction bases left unmatched: 5. CDR1 and CDR2 (germline): LNHNV, YYDKDF (reference sequence). This CDR3 is built from 15 residues.